These T cell receptor beta chains were read from a single sample in a study of beta chain features in type 1 diabetes. The method was immunoSEQ multiplex PCR; TCRdb's version includes in-frame clones alone and lacks a portion of them. The repertoire has about 410,000 clones, about 15% of them found once; the top ten carry around 0.039%. The specimen was naive CD4+ T cells from blood. Receptors were obtained from a man aged 25-45 years in good health. The CDR3 runs from the conserved cysteine through the conserved F or W. The D gene is left open where the match is weak. The listing skips clone size in some rows; elsewhere it reads once, few, many or a size class.

>.|TRBV21-1|few|TRBJ2-5
TGTGCCAGCAGCAAAGCTACTAGACAAGAGACCCAGTACTTC
CASSKATRQETQYF
>TRBD2|TRBV5-1|.|TRBJ2-2
TGCGCCAGCAGCCTACCACGACTAGCGGGGTATCCCGGGGAGCTGTTTTTT
CASSLPRLAGYPGELFF
>TRBD2|TRBV14|few|TRBJ2-1
TGTGCCAGCAGCCCAGGCGCAGGACTAGCGGACCCCAGGAATGAGCAGTTCTTC
CASSPGAGLADPRNEQFF
>TRBD1|TRBV7-9|.|TRBJ2-6
TGTGCCAGCACCGGACAGGGTTTACTTTCTGGGGCCAACGTCCTGACTTTC
CASTGQGLLSGANVLTF
>TRBD1|TRBV18|.|TRBJ1-1
TGTGCCAGCTCATCGGGACAGCCCATGAACACTGAAGCTTTCTTT
CASSSGQPMNTEAFF
>TRBD1|TRBV2|.|TRBJ1-1
TGTGCCAGCAGCCGGGACAGGAACACTGAAGCTTTCTTT
CASSRDRNTEAFF
>.|TRBV2|.|TRBJ2-7
TGTGCCAGCATTCGGCAGACCGCCTACGAGCAGTACTTC
CASIRQTAYEQYF
>TRBD2|TRBV2|few|TRBJ2-3
TGTGCCAGCAGCGACAGGGGACTAGCGGGCACAGATACGCAGTATTTT
CASSDRGLAGTDTQYF
>TRBD1|TRBV29-1|many|TRBJ2-4
TGCAGCGTTGACAAGACAGGGACCAAAAACATTCAGTACTTC
CSVDKTGTKNIQYF
>TRBD2|TRBV7-2|.|TRBJ2-5
TGTGCCAGCAGCTCCCGGACTAGCGGAAAAGAGACCCAGTACTTC
CASSSRTSGKETQYF
>TRBD2|TRBV7-8|.|TRBJ2-4
TGTGCCAGCAGCCCTGGACTAGCGGGAGGAAACATTCAGTACTTC
CASSPGLAGGNIQYF
>TRBD2|TRBV7-2|.|TRBJ2-3
TGTGCCAGCAGCTTAGGGAGACTAGCGGGAGCCGGCACAGATACGCAGTATTTT
CASSLGRLAGAGTDTQYF
>.|TRBV18|many|TRBJ2-5
TGTGCCAGCTCACCTAAAGAGACCCAGTACTTC
CASSPKETQYF
>.|TRBV9|few|TRBJ2-6
TGTGCCAGCAGCGTAGAAAGCTCTGGGGCCAACGTCCTGACTTTC
CASSVESSGANVLTF
>TRBD1|TRBV29-1|few|TRBJ1-2
TGCAGCGTTGATGACGGACAGGGAACTAACTATGGCTACACCTTC
CSVDDGQGTNYGYTF
>TRBD1|TRBV5-1|few|TRBJ2-7
TGCGCCAGCAGCCGGACTGGGACAGGGTACCACGAGCAGTACTTC
CASSRTGTGYHEQYF
>.|TRBV18|few|TRBJ2-2
TGTGCCAGCTCGCAAACAGGGTCCGGGGAGCTGTTTTTT
CASSQTGSGELFF
>TRBD2|TRBV7-8|.|TRBJ2-1
TGTGCCAGCAGCTCGGGACTAGCGGGAGTAAATGAGCAGTTCTTC
CASSSGLAGVNEQFF
>.|TRBV9|few|TRBJ2-1
TGTGCCAGCAGCGTAAGCCCATCCTCCTACAATGAGCAGTTCTTC
CASSVSPSSYNEQFF
>TRBD1|TRBV5-1|few|TRBJ2-4
TGCGCCAGCAGCAAATATACAGGGGAAGCCAGCTTACAAAACATTCAGTACTTC
CASSKYTGEASLQNIQYF
>.|TRBV29-1|few|TRBJ1-1
TGCAGCGTTGAAAAAGGGACAAGGGGTCCCTACACTGAAGCTTTCTTT
CSVEKGTRGPYTEAFF
>.|TRBV6-6|.|TRBJ2-7
TGTGCCAGCAGTTACTCGGCGGGGTCCTACGAGCAGTACTTC
CASSYSAGSYEQYF
>TRBD2|TRBV25-1|.|TRBJ2-1
TGTGCCAGCAGTGAAGGAAGCGGGAGGAGCTCCTACAATGAGCAGTTCTTC
CASSEGSGRSSYNEQFF
>.|TRBV7-9|.|TRBJ2-7
TGTGCCAGCAGCTTAATCCAGGACTACGAGCAGTACTTC
CASSLIQDYEQYF
>.|TRBV25-1|.|TRBJ2-1
TGTGCCAGCAGTGATTCATCCGGGACGAGAATCTACAATGAGCAGTTCTTC
CASSDSSGTRIYNEQFF
>TRBD2|TRBV18|few|TRBJ2-1
TGTGCCAGCTCACCAGCTAGCGGTTACAATGAGCAGTTCTTC
CASSPASGYNEQFF
>.|TRBV5-4|.|TRBJ1-4
TGTGCCAGCAGCCCAGGGGCGACTAATGAAAAACTGTTTTTT
CASSPGATNEKLFF
>TRBD1|TRBV5-1|.|TRBJ2-7
TGCGCCAGCAGCTTGAAGGACAGGGGGGCCGAGCAGTACTTC
CASSLKDRGAEQYF
>.|TRBV29-1|few|TRBJ1-1
TGCAGCGTTGCAGTTACCATGAACACTGAAGCTTTCTTT
CSVAVTMNTEAFF